This TCR beta chain was captured by sequencing in a study of cytomegalovirus exposure and HLA in healthy donors. CDR1 and CDR2 from the germline V gene are SGHRS and YFSETQ. With 0 bases removed from V and 0 bases from J, the gap between germline ends came to 6 bases. There are 14 residues in the CDR3. The study ran its PCR with 60 Vbeta and 13 Jbeta primers. Some clones are missing from TCRdb's copy, which holds only in-frame ones; the method was immunoSEQ multiplex PCR. The repertoire has about 130,000 clones, around 81% of them found once; the top ten carry around 1.3%. Sequenced: PBMCs. The gene calls are TRBV5-1 and TRBJ1-1; D is unresolved. This clonotype was sampled from a female donor in good health and CMV-seronegative. DNA of the CDR3: TGCGCCAGCAGCTTGGGCAGGTTGAACACTGAAGCTTTCTTT. Protein sequence: CASSLGRLNTEAFF.